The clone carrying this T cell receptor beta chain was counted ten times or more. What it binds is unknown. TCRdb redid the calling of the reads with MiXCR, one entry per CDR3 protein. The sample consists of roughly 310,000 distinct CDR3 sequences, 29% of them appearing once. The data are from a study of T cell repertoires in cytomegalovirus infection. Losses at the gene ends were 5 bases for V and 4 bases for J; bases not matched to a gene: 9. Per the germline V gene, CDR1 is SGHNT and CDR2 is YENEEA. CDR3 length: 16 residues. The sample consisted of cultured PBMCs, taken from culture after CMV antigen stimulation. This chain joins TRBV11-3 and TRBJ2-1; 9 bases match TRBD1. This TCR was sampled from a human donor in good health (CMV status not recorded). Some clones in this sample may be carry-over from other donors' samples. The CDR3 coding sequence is TGTGCCAGCAGCCATATAACAGGGGGCGGGTACAATGAGCAGTTCTTC. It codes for CASSHITGGGYNEQFF. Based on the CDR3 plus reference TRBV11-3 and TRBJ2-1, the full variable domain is EAGVVQSPRYKIIEKKQPVAFWCNPISGHNTLYWYLQNLGQGPELLIRYENEEAVDDSQLPKDRFSAERLKGVDSTLKIQPAELGDSAVYLCASSHITGGGYNEQFFGPGTRLTVL.